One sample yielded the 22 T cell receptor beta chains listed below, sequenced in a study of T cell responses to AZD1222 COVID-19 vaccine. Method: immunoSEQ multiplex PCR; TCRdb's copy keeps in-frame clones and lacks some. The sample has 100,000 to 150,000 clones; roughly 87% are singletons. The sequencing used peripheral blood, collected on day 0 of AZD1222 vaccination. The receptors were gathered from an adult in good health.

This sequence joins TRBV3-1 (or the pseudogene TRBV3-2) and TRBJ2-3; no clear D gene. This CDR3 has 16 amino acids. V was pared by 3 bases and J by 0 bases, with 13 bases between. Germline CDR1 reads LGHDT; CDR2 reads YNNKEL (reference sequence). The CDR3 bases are TGTGCCAGCAGCCATAGTACGTCTTCTAGCACAGATACGCAGTATTTT. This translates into CASSHSTSSSTDTQYF.

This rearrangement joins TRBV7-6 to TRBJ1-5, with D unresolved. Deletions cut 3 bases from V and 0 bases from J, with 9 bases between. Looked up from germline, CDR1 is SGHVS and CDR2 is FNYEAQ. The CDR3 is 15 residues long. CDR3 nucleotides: TGTGCCAGCAGCTTGACCCCGAATAGCAATCAGCCCCAGCATTTT. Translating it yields CASSLTPNSNQPQHF.

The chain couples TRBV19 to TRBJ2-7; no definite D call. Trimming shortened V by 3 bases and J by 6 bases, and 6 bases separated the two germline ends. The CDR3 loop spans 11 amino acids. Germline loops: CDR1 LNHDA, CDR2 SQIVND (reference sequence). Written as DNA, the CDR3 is TGTGCCAGTAGTATTGGGGTCGAGCAGTACTTC. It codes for CASSIGVEQYF.

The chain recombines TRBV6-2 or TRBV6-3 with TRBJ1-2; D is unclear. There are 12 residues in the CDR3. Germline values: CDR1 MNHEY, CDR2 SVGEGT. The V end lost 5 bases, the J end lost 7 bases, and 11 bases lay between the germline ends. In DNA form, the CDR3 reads TGTGCCAGCAGTGGTGGACGAGGTGGCTACACCTTC. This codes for CASSGGRGGYTF.

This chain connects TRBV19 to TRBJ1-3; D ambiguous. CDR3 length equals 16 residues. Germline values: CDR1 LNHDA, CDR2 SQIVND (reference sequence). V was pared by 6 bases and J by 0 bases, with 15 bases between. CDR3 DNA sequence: TGTGCCAGTAGAAGTTGGCGGGAGAGCTCTGGAAACACCATATATTTT. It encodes CASRSWRESSGNTIYF. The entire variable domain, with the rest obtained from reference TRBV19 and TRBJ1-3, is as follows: DGGITQSPKYLFRKEGQNVTLSCEQNLNHDAMYWYRQDPGQGLRLIYYSQIVNDFQKGDIAEGYSVSREKKESFPLTVTSAQKNPTAFYLCASRSWRESSGNTIYFGEGSWLTVV.

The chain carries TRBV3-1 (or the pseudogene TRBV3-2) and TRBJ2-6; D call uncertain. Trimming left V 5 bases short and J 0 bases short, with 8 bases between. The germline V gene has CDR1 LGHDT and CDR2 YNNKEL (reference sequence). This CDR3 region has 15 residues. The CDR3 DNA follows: TGTGCCAGCAGCGTCCGTGGCTCTGGGGCCAACGTCCTGACTTTC. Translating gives CASSVRGSGANVLTF.

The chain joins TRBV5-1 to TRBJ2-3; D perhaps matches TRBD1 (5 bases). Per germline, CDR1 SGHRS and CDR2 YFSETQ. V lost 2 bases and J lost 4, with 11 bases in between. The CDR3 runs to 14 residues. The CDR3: CASSFLTGSDTQYF. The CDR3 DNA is TGCGCCAGCAGCTTCTTAACAGGATCAGATACGCAGTATTTT.

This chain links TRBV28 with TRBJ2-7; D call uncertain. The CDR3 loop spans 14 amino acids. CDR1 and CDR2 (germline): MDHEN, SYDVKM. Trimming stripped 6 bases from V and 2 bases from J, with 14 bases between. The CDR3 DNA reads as TGTGCCAGCAGCCCCGCCGCCGGCCCCTACGAGCAGTACTTC. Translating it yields CASSPAAGPYEQYF.

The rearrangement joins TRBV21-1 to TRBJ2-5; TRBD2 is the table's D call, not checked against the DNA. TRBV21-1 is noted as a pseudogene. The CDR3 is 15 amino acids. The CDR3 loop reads CASSKVVRVQETQYF. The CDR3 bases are TGTGCCAGCAGCAAAGTCGTCCGCGTCCAAGAGACCCAGTACTTC.

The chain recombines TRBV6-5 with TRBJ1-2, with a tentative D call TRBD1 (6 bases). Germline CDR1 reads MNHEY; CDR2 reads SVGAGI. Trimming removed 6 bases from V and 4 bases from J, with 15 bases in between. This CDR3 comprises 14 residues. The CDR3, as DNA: TGTGCCAGCAGCCTAGGGGGGGACGCCTATGGCTACACCTTC. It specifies CASSLGGDAYGYTF.

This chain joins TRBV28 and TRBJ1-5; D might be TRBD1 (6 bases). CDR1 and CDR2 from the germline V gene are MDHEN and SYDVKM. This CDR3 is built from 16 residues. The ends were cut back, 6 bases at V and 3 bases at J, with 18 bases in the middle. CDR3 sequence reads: CASSSGAGALNQPQHF. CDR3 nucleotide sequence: TGTGCCAGCAGCAGTGGGGCAGGGGCTCTCAATCAGCCCCAGCATTTT.

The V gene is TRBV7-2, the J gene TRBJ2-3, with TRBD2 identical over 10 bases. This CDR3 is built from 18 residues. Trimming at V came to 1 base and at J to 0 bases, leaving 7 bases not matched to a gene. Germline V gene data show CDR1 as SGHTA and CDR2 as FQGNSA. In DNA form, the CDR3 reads TGTGCCAGCAGCTTAGGCACTAGCGGGGTAAAGAGCACAGATACGCAGTATTTT. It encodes CASSLGTSGVKSTDTQYF.

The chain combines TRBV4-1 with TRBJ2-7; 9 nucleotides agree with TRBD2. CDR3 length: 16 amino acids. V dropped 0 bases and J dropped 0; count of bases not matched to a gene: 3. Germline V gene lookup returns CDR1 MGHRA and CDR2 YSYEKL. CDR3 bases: TGCGCCAGCAGCCAAGATTCTAGCGGGGCCTCCTACGAGCAGTACTTC. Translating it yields CASSQDSSGASYEQYF.

CDR3 sequence (DNA): TGTGCCAGCAGCCCCCCCTGGGATTCCTACAATGAGCAGTTCTTC. Translation: CASSPPWDSYNEQFF. This rearrangement joins TRBV4-2 to TRBJ2-1; D remains unclear. Germline V gene lookup returns CDR1 LGHNA and CDR2 YNFKEQ. The CDR3 spans 15 residues. V shed 4 bases and J shed 1 base, with 11 bases lying between them.

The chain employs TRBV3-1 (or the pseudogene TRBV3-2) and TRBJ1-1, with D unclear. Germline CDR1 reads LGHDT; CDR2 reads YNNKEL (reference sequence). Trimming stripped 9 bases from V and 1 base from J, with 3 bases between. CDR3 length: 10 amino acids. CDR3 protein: CARPNTEAFF. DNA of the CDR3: TGTGCCAGACCGAACACTGAAGCTTTCTTT.

Here the CDR3 reads CASSQGGQGGTDTQYF. The DNA for the CDR3 is TGTGCCAGCAGCCAAGGGGGACAGGGGGGCACAGATACGCAGTATTTT. The rearrangement links TRBV4-2 to TRBJ2-3, with 11 positions matching TRBD1. J gave up 1 base and V 1 base, and 1 base lay outside the gene matches. This CDR3 contains 16 residues. The germline V gene has CDR1 LGHNA and CDR2 YNFKEQ.

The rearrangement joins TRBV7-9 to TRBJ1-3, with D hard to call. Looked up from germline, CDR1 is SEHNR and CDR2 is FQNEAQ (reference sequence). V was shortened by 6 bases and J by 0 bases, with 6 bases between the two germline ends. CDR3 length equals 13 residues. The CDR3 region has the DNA TGTGCCAGCAGTTCAGTCTCTGGAAACACCATATATTTT. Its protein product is CASSSVSGNTIYF.

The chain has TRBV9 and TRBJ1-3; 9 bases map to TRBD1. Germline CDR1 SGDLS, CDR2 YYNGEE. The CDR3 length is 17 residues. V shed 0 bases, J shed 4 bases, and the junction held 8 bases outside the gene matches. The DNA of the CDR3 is TGTGCCAGCAGCGTAGCTTTGGGACAGGGATCCGGAAACACCATATATTTT. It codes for CASSVALGQGSGNTIYF.

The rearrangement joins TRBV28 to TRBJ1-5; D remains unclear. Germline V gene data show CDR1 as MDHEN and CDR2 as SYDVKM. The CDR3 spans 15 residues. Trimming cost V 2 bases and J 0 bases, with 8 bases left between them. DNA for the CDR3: TGTGCCAGCAGTTTACACCCGTATAGCAATCAGCCCCAGCATTTT. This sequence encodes CASSLHPYSNQPQHF.

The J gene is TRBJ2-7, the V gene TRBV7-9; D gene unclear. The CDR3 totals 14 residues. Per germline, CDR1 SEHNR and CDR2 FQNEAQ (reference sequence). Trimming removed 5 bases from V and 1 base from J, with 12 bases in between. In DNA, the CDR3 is TGTGCCAGCAGCCCCCGACGTGGGTCCTACGAGCAGTACTTC. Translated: CASSPRRGSYEQYF.

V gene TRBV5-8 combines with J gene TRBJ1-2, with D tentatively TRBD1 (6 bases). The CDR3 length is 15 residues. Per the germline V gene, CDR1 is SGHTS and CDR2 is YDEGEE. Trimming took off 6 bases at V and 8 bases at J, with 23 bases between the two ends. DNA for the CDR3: TGTGCCAGCATCTCCATTCAGGGGTCGGAGCTGGGCTACACCTTC. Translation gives CASISIQGSELGYTF. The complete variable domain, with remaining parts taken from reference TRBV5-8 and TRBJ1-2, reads EAGVTQSPTHLIKTRGQQATLRCSPISGHTSVYWYQQALGLGLQFLLWYDEGEERNRGNFPPRFSGRQFPNYSSELNVNALELEDSALYLCASISIQGSELGYTFGSGTRLTVV.

Here the CDR3 reads CASSPGQNGYTF. The CDR3 coding sequence is TGTGCCAGCAGCCCGGGACAGAATGGCTACACCTTC. The rearrangement links TRBV3-1 (or the pseudogene TRBV3-2) to TRBJ1-2; 7 bases are shared with TRBD1. The trim removed 4 bases at V and 6 bases at J, leaving 2 bases unmatched. The CDR3 has 12 amino acids. Germline CDR1 LGHDT, CDR2 YNNKEL (reference sequence).